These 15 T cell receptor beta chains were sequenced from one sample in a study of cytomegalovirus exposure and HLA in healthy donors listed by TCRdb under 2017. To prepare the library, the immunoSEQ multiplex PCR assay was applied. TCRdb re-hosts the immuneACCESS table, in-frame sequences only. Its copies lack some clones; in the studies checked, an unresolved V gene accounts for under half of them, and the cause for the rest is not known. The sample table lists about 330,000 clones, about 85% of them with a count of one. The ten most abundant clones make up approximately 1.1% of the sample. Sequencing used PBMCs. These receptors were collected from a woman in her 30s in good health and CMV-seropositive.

The DNA of the CDR3 is TGTGCCAGCAGCCGCCCAGCGGCAGATACGCAGTATTTT. It yields the protein CASSRPAADTQYF. This sequence joins TRBV6-5 and TRBJ2-3, with D perhaps TRBD2 (5 bases). Germline loops: CDR1 MNHEY, CDR2 SVGAGI. V lost 6 bases and J lost 4, with 11 bases in between. This CDR3 comprises 13 residues.

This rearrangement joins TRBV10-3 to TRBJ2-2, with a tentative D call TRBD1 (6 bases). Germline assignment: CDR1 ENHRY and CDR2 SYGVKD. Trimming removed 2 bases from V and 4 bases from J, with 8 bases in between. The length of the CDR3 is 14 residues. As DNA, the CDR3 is TGTGCCATCAGTGAGGACAGGCCCACCGGGGAGCTGTTTTTT. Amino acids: CAISEDRPTGELFF.

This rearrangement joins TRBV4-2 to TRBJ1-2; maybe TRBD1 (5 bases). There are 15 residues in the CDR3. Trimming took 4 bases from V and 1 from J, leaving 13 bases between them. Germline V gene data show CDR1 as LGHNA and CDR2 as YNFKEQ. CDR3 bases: TGTGCCAGCAGCCTTCAGGGTCGAGGTAACTATGGCTACACCTTC. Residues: CASSLQGRGNYGYTF.

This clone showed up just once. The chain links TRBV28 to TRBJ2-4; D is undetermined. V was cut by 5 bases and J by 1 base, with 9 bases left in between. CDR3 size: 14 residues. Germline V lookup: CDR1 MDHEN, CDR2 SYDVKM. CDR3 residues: CASSPLVAKNIQYF. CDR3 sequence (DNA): TGTGCCAGCAGTCCCCTCGTGGCCAAAAACATTCAGTACTTC.

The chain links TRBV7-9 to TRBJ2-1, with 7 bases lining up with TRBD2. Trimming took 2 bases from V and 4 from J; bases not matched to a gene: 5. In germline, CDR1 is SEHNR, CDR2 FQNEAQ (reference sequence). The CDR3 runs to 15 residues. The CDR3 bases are TGTGCCAGCAGCTTATCCGCTAGCGGATACAATGAGCAGTTCTTC. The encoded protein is CASSLSASGYNEQFF.

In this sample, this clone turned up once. CDR3 nucleotides: TGCGCCAGCAGCCCCCAAGCGGGCGCCTCCTACGAGCAGTACTTC. Its protein is CASSPQAGASYEQYF. The J gene is TRBJ2-7, the V gene TRBV4-3; weak D call: TRBD2 (6 bases). The CDR3 spans 15 residues. Germline CDR1 LGHNA, CDR2 YSLEER. V shed 4 bases and J shed 0 bases, with 13 bases lying between them.

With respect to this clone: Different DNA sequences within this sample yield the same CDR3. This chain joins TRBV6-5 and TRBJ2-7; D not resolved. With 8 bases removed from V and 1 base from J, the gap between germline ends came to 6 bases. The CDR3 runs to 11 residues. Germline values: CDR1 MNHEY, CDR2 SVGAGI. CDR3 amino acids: CASSNSYEQYF. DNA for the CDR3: TGTGCCAGCTCCAATTCCTACGAGCAGTACTTC.

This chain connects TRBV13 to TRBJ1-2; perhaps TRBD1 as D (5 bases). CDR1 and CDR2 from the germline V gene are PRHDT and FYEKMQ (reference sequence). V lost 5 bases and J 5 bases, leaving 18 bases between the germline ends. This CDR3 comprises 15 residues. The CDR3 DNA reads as TGTGCCAGCAGCGGCCGGGACGATATATTTTATGGCTACACCTTC. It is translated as CASSGRDDIFYGYTF.

The CDR3 loop reads CASSLYPDTQYF. The CDR3 DNA reads as TGTGCCAGCAGCTTATACCCAGATACGCAGTATTTT. V is TRBV7-3 and J is TRBJ2-3; D is uncertain. Germline V lookup: CDR1 SGHTA, CDR2 FQGTGA. Trimming removed 2 bases from V and 4 bases from J, with 4 bases in between. The CDR3 runs 12 residues.

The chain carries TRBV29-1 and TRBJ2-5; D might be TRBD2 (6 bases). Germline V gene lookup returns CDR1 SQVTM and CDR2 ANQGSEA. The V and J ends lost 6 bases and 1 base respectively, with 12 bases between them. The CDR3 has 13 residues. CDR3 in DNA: TGCAGCGTGCGCGGGGTTTCCCAAGAGACCCAGTACTTC. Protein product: CSVRGVSQETQYF. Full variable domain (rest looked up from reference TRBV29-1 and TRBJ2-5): SAVISQKPSRDICQRGTSLTIQCQVDSQVTMMFWYRQQPGQSLTLIATANQGSEATYESGFVIDKFPISRPNLTFSTLTVSNMSPEDSSIYLCSVRGVSQETQYFGPGTRLLVL.

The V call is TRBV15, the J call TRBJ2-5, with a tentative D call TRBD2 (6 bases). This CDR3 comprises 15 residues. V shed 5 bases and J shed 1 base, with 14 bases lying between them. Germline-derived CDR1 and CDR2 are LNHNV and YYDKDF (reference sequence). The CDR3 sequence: CATSRALAPQETQYF. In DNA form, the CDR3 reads TGTGCCACCAGCCGAGCCCTAGCGCCCCAAGAGACCCAGTACTTC.

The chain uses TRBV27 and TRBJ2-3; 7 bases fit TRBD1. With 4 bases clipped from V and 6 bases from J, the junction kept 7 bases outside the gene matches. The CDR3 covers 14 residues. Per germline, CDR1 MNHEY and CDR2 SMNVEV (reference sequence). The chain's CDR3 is CASSSKTGSDTQYF. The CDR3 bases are TGTGCCAGCAGTTCCAAGACAGGGTCGGATACGCAGTATTTT.

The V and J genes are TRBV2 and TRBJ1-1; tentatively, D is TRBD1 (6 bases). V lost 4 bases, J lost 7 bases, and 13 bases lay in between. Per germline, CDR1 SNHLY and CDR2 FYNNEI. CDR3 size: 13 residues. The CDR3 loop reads CASSGDWGREAFF. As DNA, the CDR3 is TGTGCCAGCAGTGGCGATTGGGGGCGTGAAGCTTTCTTT.

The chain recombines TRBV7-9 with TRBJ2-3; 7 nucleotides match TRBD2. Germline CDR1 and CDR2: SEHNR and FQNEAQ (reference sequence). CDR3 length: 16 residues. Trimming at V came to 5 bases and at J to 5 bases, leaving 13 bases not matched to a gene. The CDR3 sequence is CASSLNEGGPGDTQYF. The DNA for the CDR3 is TGTGCCAGCAGCCTTAATGAGGGAGGGCCCGGAGATACGCAGTATTTT.

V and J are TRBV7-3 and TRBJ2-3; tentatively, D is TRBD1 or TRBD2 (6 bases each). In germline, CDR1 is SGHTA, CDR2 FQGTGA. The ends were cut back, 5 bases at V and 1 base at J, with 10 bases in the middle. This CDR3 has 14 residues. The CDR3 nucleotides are TGTGCCAGCAGCCAGAGGGGGGGCACAGATACGCAGTATTTT. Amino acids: CASSQRGGTDTQYF.